Described below is a single T cell receptor beta chain sequence and its context. At one boundary the junction diverges from the germline segment, which might be a read error. The sample belongs to a study of kidney transplant recipient with SARS-CoV-2 infection. TCRdb re-called the reads through MiXCR, storing one row per CDR3 protein. The sample holds roughly 230,000 distinct CDR3 sequences, around 26% seen once. The CDR3 runs to 13 residues. CDR1 SGHDT and CDR2 YYEEEE come from the germline V gene. V usage is TRBV5-6 and J usage is TRBJ1-1; no reliable D call. This TCR was recovered from a young adult male patient who had COVID-19 and was a kidney transplant recipient. Some of the T cells might come from the graft donor. The input for sequencing was a blood sample, taken at baseline and on roughly day 110 from a kidney transplant recipient. The CDR3 DNA follows: TGTGCCAGCAGCCCCGCCCTTAACACTGAAGCCCTCTTT. It is translated as CASSPALNTEALF.